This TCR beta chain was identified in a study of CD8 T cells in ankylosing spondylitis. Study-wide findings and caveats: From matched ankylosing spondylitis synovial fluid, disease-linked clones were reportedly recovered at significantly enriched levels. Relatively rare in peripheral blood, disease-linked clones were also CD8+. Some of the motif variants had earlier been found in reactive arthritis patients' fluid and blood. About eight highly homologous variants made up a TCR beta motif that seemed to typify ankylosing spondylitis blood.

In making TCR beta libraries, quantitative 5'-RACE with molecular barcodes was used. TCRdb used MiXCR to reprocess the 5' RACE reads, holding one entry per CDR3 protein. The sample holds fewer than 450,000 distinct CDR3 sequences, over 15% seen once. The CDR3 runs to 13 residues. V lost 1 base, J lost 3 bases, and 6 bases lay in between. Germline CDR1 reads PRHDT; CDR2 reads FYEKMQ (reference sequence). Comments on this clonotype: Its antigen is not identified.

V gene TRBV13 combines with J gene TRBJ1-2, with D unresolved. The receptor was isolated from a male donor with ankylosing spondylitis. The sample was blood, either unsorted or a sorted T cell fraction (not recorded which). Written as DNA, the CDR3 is TGTGCCAGCAGCTTAGAGACTGACTATGGCTACACCTTC. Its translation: CASSLETDYGYTF.